The 29 T cell receptor beta chains below all came from one sample that was sequenced in a study of blood T cell repertoires in COVID-19. Data came from immunoSEQ multiplex PCR; TCRdb stores just in-frame clones and leaves some out. Here the sample spans over 50,000 clones, 87% being singletons. The sequenced material came from peripheral blood. These receptors were obtained from a man aged 50-60 years with active COVID-19.

This chain links TRBV5-1 with TRBJ2-7; 10 nucleotides match TRBD1. V dropped 4 bases and J dropped 5; count of bases not matched to a gene: 6. From germline, CDR1 is SGHRS and CDR2 YFSETQ. This CDR3 comprises 14 residues. CDR3 in DNA: TGCGCCAGCAGCCCACGGGACAGGGGCCACGAGCAGTACTTC. It is translated as CASSPRDRGHEQYF. The full variable domain, its missing parts supplied by reference TRBV5-1 and TRBJ2-7, is KAGVTQTPRYLIKTRGQQVTLSCSPISGHRSVSWYQQTPGQGLQFLFEYFSETQRNKGNFPGRFSGRQFSNSRSEMNVSTLELGDSALYLCASSPRDRGHEQYFGPGTRLTVT.

The chain couples TRBV12-3 or TRBV12-4 to TRBJ1-2, with unresolved D. The CDR3 covers 12 residues. Trimming removed 2 bases from V and 3 bases from J, with 4 bases in between. The CDR3 is CASSLIDYGYTF. The CDR3 DNA sequence: TGTGCCAGCAGTTTAATAGACTATGGCTACACCTTC.

This clone was seen a single time. V is TRBV2 and J is TRBJ1-1; D possibly corresponds to TRBD1 (6 bases). Trimming pared 5 bases from V and 3 bases from J, leaving 16 bases between. CDR1 is SNHLY and CDR2 is FYNNEI in the germline V gene. There are 15 residues in the CDR3. As DNA, the CDR3 is TGTGCCAGCAGTTCACCCTATCAGGGGCACACTGAAGCTTTCTTT. It encodes CASSSPYQGHTEAFF.

This chain links TRBV28 with TRBJ2-4, with 7 positions matching TRBD1. CDR3 length: 14 amino acids. Germline CDR1 reads MDHEN; CDR2 reads SYDVKM. V dropped 3 bases and J dropped 3; count of bases not matched to a gene: 2. CDR3 sequence (DNA): TGTGCCAGCAGTTTTGCAGGGGGCAAAAACATTCAGTACTTC. This gives the protein CASSFAGGKNIQYF.

This chain joins TRBV19 and TRBJ1-2, with TRBD1 matching over 9 bases. Germline trimming cut 3 bases from V and 6 bases from J; bases unmatched to any gene: 8. Germline V gene sequence: CDR1 LNHDA, CDR2 SQIVND (reference sequence). This CDR3 has 15 residues. The DNA of the CDR3 is TGTGCCAGTAGTATTCGTCATGGACAGGGGAATGGCTACACCTTC. Its translation is CASSIRHGQGNGYTF.

The genes are TRBV5-6 and TRBJ2-7, with a possible D match to TRBD1 (6 bases). CDR1 and CDR2 (germline): SGHDT, YYEEEE. The germline V and J ends were trimmed by 0 bases and 6 bases, with 13 bases remaining between them. This CDR3 has 14 amino acids. CDR3 nucleotides: TGTGCCAGCAGCTTGGGATTCGGCAGGGGCGAGCAGTACTTC. It is translated as CASSLGFGRGEQYF.

V is TRBV4-3 and J is TRBJ2-3; 8 bases line up with TRBD2. The junction had 2 bases not matched to a gene; V was cut back by 0 bases and J by 0 bases. Germline-derived CDR1 and CDR2 are LGHNA and YSLEER. The CDR3 runs 16 residues. The CDR3 coding sequence is TGCGCCAGCAGCCAAGAACTAGCGGACAGCACAGATACGCAGTATTTT. Its translation: CASSQELADSTDTQYF.

The V call is TRBV6-5, the J call TRBJ1-6; 10 positions match TRBD1. Per the germline V gene, CDR1 is MNHEY and CDR2 is SVGAGI. The CDR3 length is 14 residues. With 8 bases clipped from V and 5 bases from J, the junction kept 3 bases outside the gene matches. The CDR3 sequence is CASGDRGHNSPLHF. The CDR3 nucleotides read TGTGCCAGCGGGGACAGGGGCCATAATTCACCCCTCCACTTT.

This chain links TRBV28 with TRBJ2-7, with D perhaps TRBD1 (5 bases). V lost 7 bases to trimming and J lost 2 bases, with 9 bases between them. The CDR3 is made up of 12 amino acids. CDR1 and CDR2 (germline): MDHEN, SYDVKM. The CDR3 reads CASKDSAYEQYF. As DNA, the CDR3 is TGTGCCAGCAAAGACAGTGCCTACGAGCAGTACTTC.

There are a few counts of this clone. This chain links TRBV28 with TRBJ1-2; no definite D call. The germline V gene encodes CDR1 MDHEN and CDR2 SYDVKM. This CDR3 comprises 14 residues. V lost 5 bases and J lost 3, with 13 bases in between. CDR3 nucleotides: TGTGCCAGCAGTCTCCCGGCGGGATACTATGGCTACACCTTC. Protein product: CASSLPAGYYGYTF.

The V and J genes are TRBV4-3 and TRBJ2-3; 11 bases are a match to TRBD2. The V gene end was trimmed by 4 bases and the J gene end by 4 bases; junction bases not matched to a gene: 7. The V gene's germline CDR1 is LGHNA and CDR2 YSLEER. The CDR3 has 16 amino acids. Here the CDR3 reads CASSRVAGGPADTQYF. Here the CDR3 DNA reads TGCGCCAGCAGCCGGGTAGCGGGAGGGCCGGCAGATACGCAGTATTTT.

The chain recombines TRBV28 with TRBJ1-2, with 7 bases fitting TRBD1. The CDR3 covers 13 residues. Per the germline V gene, CDR1 is MDHEN and CDR2 is SYDVKM. V lost 7 bases and J lost 8; bases outside the gene matches: 10. CDR3 residues: CASTSHTGDGYTF. The CDR3 DNA reads TGTGCCAGCACCTCCCATACAGGGGACGGCTACACCTTC.

V gene TRBV7-3 combines with J gene TRBJ2-1, with D possibly TRBD2 on 6 matching bases. Trimming left V 5 bases short and J 6 bases short, with 26 bases between. The CDR3 is made up of 18 amino acids. Per germline, CDR1 SGHTA and CDR2 FQGTGA. CDR3 nucleotides: TGTGCCAGCAGCCCACTATCCCTGGCGGGAAAAGGCCTCAATGAGCAGTTCTTC. This codes for CASSPLSLAGKGLNEQFF.

CDR3 in amino acids: CASGPGGGYNEQFF. CDR3 nucleotide sequence: TGTGCCAGTGGCCCGGGGGGAGGTTACAATGAGCAGTTCTTC. The chain carries TRBV19 and TRBJ2-1, with TRBD2 matching over 7 bases. The CDR3 loop spans 14 amino acids. The germline V gene has CDR1 LNHDA and CDR2 SQIVND (reference sequence). Trimming at V came to 8 bases and at J to 4 bases, leaving 8 bases not matched to a gene.

The gene calls are TRBV24-1 and TRBJ2-1; TRBD1 might be the D (6 bases). Trimming pared 3 bases from V and 2 bases from J, leaving 13 bases between. This CDR3 has 16 residues. Germline loops: CDR1 KGHDR, CDR2 SFDVKD. The CDR3 protein is CATSDATPGAYNEQFF. The CDR3, as DNA: TGTGCCACCAGTGATGCGACCCCAGGGGCCTACAATGAGCAGTTCTTC.

The rearrangement links TRBV24-1 to TRBJ1-1; 10 bases map to TRBD1. CDR3 length: 15 residues. Per germline, CDR1 KGHDR and CDR2 SFDVKD. The junction had 2 bases not matched to a gene; V was cut back by 2 bases and J by 3 bases. CDR3 coding DNA: TGTGCCACCAGTGATTCCGGGACAGGGGACACTGAAGCTTTCTTT. Protein: CATSDSGTGDTEAFF.

J is TRBJ1-1 and V is TRBV25-1; perhaps TRBD1 as D (5 bases). Between the trimmed V and J ends, which lost 8 bases and 6 bases, there was a span of 16 bases. The CDR3 extends over 13 amino acids. CDR1 MGHDK and CDR2 SYGVNS come from the germline V gene. The DNA for the CDR3 is TGTGCCAGCTCCTCGGGGGGAAGGGCTGAAGCTTTCTTT. It translates to CASSSGGRAEAFF.

The chain uses TRBV5-1 and TRBJ1-3; a possible D gene is TRBD1 (5 bases). Germline V gene lookup returns CDR1 SGHRS and CDR2 YFSETQ. V was shortened by 0 bases and J by 1 base, with 8 bases between the two germline ends. This CDR3 has 15 amino acids. The CDR3 sequence is CASSLDGGSGNTIYF. The DNA of the CDR3 is TGCGCCAGCAGCTTGGACGGGGGTTCTGGAAACACCATATATTTT.

J is TRBJ1-2 and V is TRBV19; 11 bases map to TRBD1. The length of the CDR3 is 16 residues. Trimming removed 5 bases from V and 2 bases from J; junction bases left unmatched: 7. CDR1 and CDR2 (germline): LNHDA, SQIVND (reference sequence). This chain's CDR3 is CASSPGGTGGNYGYTF. The CDR3 region has the DNA TGTGCCAGTAGTCCCGGAGGGACAGGGGGGAACTATGGCTACACCTTC.

This clone was seen a single time. Here the CDR3 reads CASSPLFRVAQETQYF. DNA of the CDR3: TGTGCCAGCAGCCCGTTATTTAGAGTTGCTCAAGAGACCCAGTACTTC. The chain uses TRBV11-1 and TRBJ2-5; no clear D. This CDR3 comprises 16 residues. CDR1 is SGHAT and CDR2 is FQDESV in the germline V gene (reference sequence). V was clipped by 5 bases and J by 2 bases, with 18 bases between them. The variable domain in full, with the rest retrieved from reference TRBV11-1 and TRBJ2-5, is EAEVAQSPRYKITEKSQAVAFWCDPISGHATLYWYRQILGQGPELLVQFQDESVVDDSQLPKDRFSAERLKGVDSTLKIQPAELGDSAMYLCASSPLFRVAQETQYFGPGTRLLVL.

The chain employs TRBV6-1 and TRBJ2-7, with D perhaps TRBD1 (6 bases). Germline assignment: CDR1 MNHNS and CDR2 SASEGT. V was clipped by 1 base and J by 0 bases, with 10 bases between them. The CDR3 has 15 amino acids. In DNA form, the CDR3 reads TGTGCCAGCAGTGAAGGGGGACAAGACTCCTACGAGCAGTACTTC. Translation: CASSEGGQDSYEQYF.

The J gene is TRBJ1-1, the V gene TRBV12-2. TRBV12-2 is a known pseudogene. The CDR3 length is 14 residues. The CDR3 DNA is TGTGCAAGTCGCTTAGAGCCGTTACTCACTGAAGCTTTCTTT. This gives the protein CASRLEPLLTEAFF.

This clone came up a few times. The genes are TRBV2 and TRBJ1-2; D remains ambiguous. V was shortened by 3 bases and J by 4 bases, with 9 bases between the two germline ends. In germline, CDR1 is SNHLY, CDR2 FYNNEI. The CDR3 loop spans 13 amino acids. CDR3 coding DNA: TGTGCCAGCAGTGACGTGCTGAGCTATGGCTACACCTTC. Amino acids: CASSDVLSYGYTF.

V usage is TRBV12-3 or TRBV12-4 and J usage is TRBJ2-7, with 8 positions matching TRBD1. The CDR3 contains 13 residues. J lost 2 bases, V lost 6 bases, and 3 bases had no gene match. In DNA form, the CDR3 reads TGTGCCAGCAGACCGACAGGGGCCTACGAGCAGTACTTC. Its protein is CASRPTGAYEQYF.

The J gene is TRBJ2-1, the V gene TRBV7-2; 12 nucleotides match TRBD2. V gave up 5 bases and J gave up 3 bases; unmatched junction bases: 11. From germline, CDR1 is SGHTA and CDR2 FQGNSA. The CDR3 is made up of 18 amino acids. CDR3 sequence: CASSPMTGTSGLYNEQFF. The CDR3 DNA reads as TGTGCCAGCAGCCCCATGACCGGGACTAGCGGGCTCTACAATGAGCAGTTCTTC.

CDR3 coding DNA: TGTGCCAGCAGTTACGCTTCTAACTACGAGCAGTACTTC. It codes for CASSYASNYEQYF. The rearrangement links TRBV6-5 to TRBJ2-7; D not certain. The CDR3 spans 13 residues. Germline CDR1 is MNHEY and CDR2 is SVGAGI. The V end was cut by 2 bases, the J end by 3 bases, with 8 bases between.

V and J are TRBV11-3 and TRBJ2-1, with 8 bases aligning to TRBD2. After removal of 5 bases from V and 8 bases from J, the junction contained 14 bases not matched to a gene. The CDR3 spans 16 residues. Per the germline V gene, CDR1 is SGHNT and CDR2 is YENEEA. CDR3 protein: CASSREGGLRGDEQFF. In DNA, the CDR3 is TGTGCCAGCAGCCGGGAGGGCGGTCTAAGGGGGGATGAGCAGTTCTTC.

The V gene is TRBV5-8, the J gene TRBJ1-1; perhaps TRBD1 as D (5 bases). Germline CDR1 SGHTS, CDR2 YDEGEE. Trimming shortened V by 7 bases and J by 2 bases, and 9 bases separated the two germline ends. This CDR3 spans 12 amino acids. CDR3 region: CASSQVNTEAFF. The DNA of the CDR3 is TGTGCCAGCTCACAGGTTAACACTGAAGCTTTCTTT.

The chain joins TRBV28 to TRBJ2-7; 9 nucleotides line up with TRBD2. V was clipped by 2 bases and J by 0 bases; unmatched bases: 11. Germline CDR1 is MDHEN and CDR2 is SYDVKM. The CDR3 spans 18 residues. CDR3 loop: CASSLRSLAGFSSYEQYF. CDR3 nucleotide sequence: TGTGCCAGCAGTTTAAGGAGCCTAGCGGGATTTAGCTCCTACGAGCAGTACTTC.